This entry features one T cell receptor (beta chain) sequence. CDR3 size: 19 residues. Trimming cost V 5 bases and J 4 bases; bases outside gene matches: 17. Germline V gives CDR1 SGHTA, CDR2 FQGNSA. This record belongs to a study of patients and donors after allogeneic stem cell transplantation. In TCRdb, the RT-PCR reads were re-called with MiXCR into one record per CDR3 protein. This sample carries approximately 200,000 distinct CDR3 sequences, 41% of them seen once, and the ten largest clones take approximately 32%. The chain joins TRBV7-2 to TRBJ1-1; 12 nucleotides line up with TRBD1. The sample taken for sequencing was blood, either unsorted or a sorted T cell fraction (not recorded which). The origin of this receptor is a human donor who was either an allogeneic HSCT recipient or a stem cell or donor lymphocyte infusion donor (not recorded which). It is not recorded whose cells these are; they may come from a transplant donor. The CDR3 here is CASSPVPGTGGQLGTEAFF. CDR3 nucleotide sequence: TGTGCCAGCAGCCCTGTTCCCGGGACAGGGGGCCAGTTGGGCACTGAAGCTTTCTTT.